This TCR beta chain was observed in a study of blood T cell repertoires in COVID-19. This table comes from immunoSEQ multiplex PCR, and its TCRdb copy is limited to in-frame clones, with some not included. Of some 120,000 clones in the sample, approximately 80% were seen once. V gave up 5 bases and J gave up 6 bases, with 17 bases separating them. The CDR3 runs to 15 residues. CDR1 SGHNT and CDR2 YENEEA come from the germline V gene. This chain connects TRBV11-3 to TRBJ2-1; possibly TRBD2 for D (5 bases). Sequencing input: peripheral blood. The clonotype comes from a man between 65 and 85 years old with acute or convalescent COVID-19. DNA for the CDR3: TGTGCCAGCAGCCGGACTCCTCTATCGAGCAATGAGCAGTTCTTC. It translates to CASSRTPLSSNEQFF.